This T cell receptor beta chain was profiled in a study of blood T cell repertoires in COVID-19 (dated by TCRdb to 2020 to 2022). The study in broad terms: Samples covering the acute and convalescent phases of COVID-19 were provided by collaborators in the United States, Italy and Spain. The material from the prospective study consisted of cDNA or gDNA derived from T cells, B-cell-depleted T cells, or PBMCs. The samples were drawn from two sources: the first 160 participants of the ongoing ImmuneRACE study, and 1,000 to 1,500 subjects contributed by 6 global collaborators. A freely available public database, intended as a resource for researchers studying the immune response to SARS-CoV-2, is where the repertoires were released. Where HLA class I and class II types were available, the types were taken from metadata supplied by the sample provider, not from assay-based typing. Subjects who had been exposed to COVID-19, were actively infected with it, or had recovered from it provided the deeply sampled blood TCRbeta repertoires that made up the dataset. Sample metadata almost always included a de-identified subject ID, COVID-19 status, age in years and sex.

General conclusions and limits of the study: The amount of clinical and demographic metadata varied by source and participant and was provided uncurated.

The collaborating institutions used their own protocols to collect whole blood in K2EDTA tubes. For TCRbeta analysis, collaborator samples were shipped as frozen whole blood, as isolated PBMCs, or as DNA extracted from either sample type. The immunoSEQ Assay, a bias-controlled multiplex PCR, was used to amplify TCRbeta CDR3 regions from genomic DNA. In the paper's pipeline: Within the assay, amplification of reference gene primers was used to estimate how many nucleated cells each sample contained. To quantify the absolute abundance of each unique TCRbeta CDR3 rearrangement, sequence reads were collapsed and filtered. For each sample, productive Simpson clonality was calculated as the square root of Simpson's diversity index over productive rearrangements. Not all clones reach the TCRdb copy of this immuneACCESS table, which keeps in-frame sequences only. Checked studies attribute under half of the gap to unresolved V genes and leave the rest unexplained. V and J calls and clone size are given by that table; D and trimming were obtained from the DNA. The sample profile shows 150,000 to 200,000 clones; less than 90% of them were found once. Together, the top ten hold roughly 4.1% of the sample.

Comment on this clone: Its antigen is still unknown. Base-call qualities are not available, and no considerably larger clone is one nucleotide away.

Sequencing used peripheral blood. This TCR derives from a woman in her 70s with acute or convalescent COVID-19.

The CDR3 loop reads CASSLAGGDTQYF. The DNA sequence follows: TGTGCCAGCAGCTTAGCGGGGGGGGATACGCAGTATTTT. This sequence uses TRBV7-9 and TRBJ2-3, and TRBD2 aligns with 7 junction nucleotides. V is trimmed back by 0 bases and J by 6 bases, and the junction contains 0 bases that no gene match accounts for. CDR1 and CDR2 (SEHNR, FQNEAQ) derive from the germline V gene (reference sequence). Reading from cysteine to phenylalanine, the CDR3 counts 13 amino acids. Only the CDR3 part of the read is kept: 39 bases, read in frame from the first base.